This entry lists 18 T cell receptor beta chains sequenced from one sample in a study of cytotoxic CD8 clonotypes in ibrutinib-treated CLL. The table came from immunoSEQ multiplex PCR; TCRdb's copy has only in-frame clones and leaves some out. In the table there are 150,000 or so clones, more than 75% of which are singletons. The starting material was PBMCs, obtained after 12 months of ibrutinib treatment. The receptors originated from a human donor with chronic lymphocytic leukemia.

In this sample, this clone turned up a few times. This chain connects TRBV15 to TRBJ2-7, with TRBD1 matching over 9 bases. The V gene end was trimmed by 1 base and the J gene end by 1 base; junction bases not matched to a gene: 14. The V gene's germline CDR1 is LNHNV and CDR2 YYDKDF (reference sequence). The CDR3 consists of 19 residues. The DNA for the CDR3 is TGTGCCACCAGCAGAGGCGCCAATCCCGGACAGGGGAGTTCCTACGAGCAGTACTTC. Translation gives CATSRGANPGQGSSYEQYF.

This clone was picked up one time. The chain has TRBV10-1 and TRBJ2-7, with D maybe TRBD1 (6 bases). The germline gives CDR1 WNHNN, CDR2 SYGVQD (reference sequence). V lost 0 bases, J lost 6 bases, and 15 bases lay in between. The CDR3 has 15 amino acids. This CDR3 reads CASSESKGGNFEQYF. The CDR3 nucleotides are TGCGCCAGCAGTGAGTCGAAAGGGGGAAACTTCGAGCAGTACTTC.

The chain carries TRBV7-2 and TRBJ1-2; 9 bases align to TRBD1. Germline V gene lookup returns CDR1 SGHTA and CDR2 FQGNSA. This CDR3 spans 17 amino acids. Losses at the gene ends were 1 base for V and 4 bases for J; bases not matched to a gene: 10. The CDR3 spells CASSLVGDRVIFYGYTF. CDR3 bases: TGTGCCAGCAGCTTAGTAGGGGACAGGGTTATTTTCTATGGCTACACCTTC.

This chain joins TRBV9 and TRBJ2-6; 7 bases map to TRBD2. With V trimmed by 3 bases and J by 3 bases, 12 bases remained unmatched. The CDR3 length is 18 residues. The germline gives CDR1 SGDLS, CDR2 YYNGEE. CDR3 sequence reads: CASSARERGKLGANVLTF. The CDR3, as DNA: TGTGCCAGCAGCGCGAGAGAGCGGGGCAAACTTGGGGCCAACGTCCTGACTTTC. Full variable domain (outside the CDR3, taken from reference TRBV9 and TRBJ2-6): DSGVTQTPKHLITATGQRVTLRCSPRSGDLSVYWYQQSLDQGLQFLIQYYNGEERAKGNILERFSAQQFPDLHSELNLSSLELGDSALYFCASSARERGKLGANVLTFGAGSRLTVL.

This chain joins TRBV7-2 and TRBJ2-1; no reliable D call. CDR1 is SGHTA, CDR2 FQGNSA, per germline. The CDR3 is made up of 15 amino acids. V lost 5 bases to trimming and J lost 0 bases, with 11 bases between them. The DNA for the CDR3 is TGTGCCAGCAGCGCGGACCACCGCTCCTACAATGAGCAGTTCTTC. It specifies CASSADHRSYNEQFF.

This chain joins TRBV6-5 and TRBJ2-7, with a tentative D call TRBD2 (6 bases). Germline loops: CDR1 MNHEY, CDR2 SVGAGI. V lost 6 bases and J 0 bases, leaving 9 bases between the germline ends. The CDR3 totals 13 residues. The CDR3 sequence is CASSGTGSYEQYF. CDR3 coding DNA: TGTGCCAGCAGCGGGACTGGCTCCTACGAGCAGTACTTC.

This chain links TRBV6-5 with TRBJ1-2, with D perhaps TRBD1 (6 bases). The V and J ends lost 0 bases and 5 bases respectively, with 13 bases between them. The CDR3 is 15 residues long. From germline, CDR1 is MNHEY and CDR2 SVGAGI. The CDR3 region has the DNA TGTGCCAGCAGTTACTCCGTGCAGGGGACTTATGGCTACACCTTC. Amino acid sequence: CASSYSVQGTYGYTF.

V gene TRBV7-2 combines with J gene TRBJ2-3; 7 bases are shared with TRBD2. The CDR3 totals 14 residues. Germline CDR1 is SGHTA and CDR2 is FQGNSA. Germline trimming cut 8 bases from V and 2 bases from J; bases unmatched to any gene: 7. Written as DNA, the CDR3 is TGTGCCAGCCTGTGGGGGGGGTACACAGATACGCAGTATTTT. This encodes CASLWGGYTDTQYF.

This chain uses TRBV6-6 with TRBJ1-5; no firm D call. This CDR3 has 15 residues. Trimming removed 7 bases from V and 12 bases from J, with 25 bases in between. Germline CDR1 and CDR2: MNHNY and SVGAGI (reference sequence). The CDR3 sequence is CASNDRARPRRGQHF. The CDR3 DNA is TGTGCCAGCAATGATAGGGCCCGACCTCGGCGGGGCCAGCATTTT.

The chain is built from TRBV9 and TRBJ2-6; D is unresolved. This CDR3 region has 15 residues. The germline V and J ends were trimmed by 4 bases and 3 bases, with 11 bases remaining between them. The germline CDR1 and CDR2 sequences are SGDLS and YYNGEE. CDR3 DNA: TGTGCCAGCAGCAGGCGGACGGATGGGGCCAACGTCCTGACTTTC. This encodes CASSRRTDGANVLTF.

V usage is TRBV19 and J usage is TRBJ2-1, with 12 bases fitting TRBD2. Trimming cost V 5 bases and J 8 bases; bases outside gene matches: 10. Germline V gene data show CDR1 as LNHDA and CDR2 as SQIVND (reference sequence). CDR3 size: 16 residues. The CDR3 sequence: CASSRASGRAIDEQFF. Written as DNA, the CDR3 is TGTGCCAGTAGTCGGGCTAGCGGGAGGGCCATCGATGAGCAGTTCTTC.

Notes on this clone: In the same sample, other DNA sequences code for this CDR3. The J gene is TRBJ1-4, the V gene TRBV4-2; possible D gene TRBD1, 6 bases. This CDR3 is built from 18 residues. Per germline, CDR1 LGHNA and CDR2 YNFKEQ. The ends were cut back, 2 bases at V and 7 bases at J, with 23 bases in the middle. The CDR3 protein is CASSQPRVEAGEGEKLFF. The CDR3 nucleotides read TGTGCCAGCAGCCAACCCCGGGTTGAGGCAGGGGAGGGTGAAAAACTGTTTTTT.

V gene TRBV29-1 combines with J gene TRBJ1-4; the D is unclear. There are 13 residues in the CDR3. Trimming removed 5 bases from V and 4 bases from J, with 11 bases in between. Germline V gene lookup returns CDR1 SQVTM and CDR2 ANQGSEA. DNA for the CDR3: TGCAGCGTTCTCGGGTCTGGTAATGAAAAACTGTTTTTT. This translates into CSVLGSGNEKLFF. The whole variable domain, filled in from reference TRBV29-1 and TRBJ1-4, reads SAVISQKPSRDICQRGTSLTIQCQVDSQVTMMFWYRQQPGQSLTLIATANQGSEATYESGFVIDKFPISRPNLTFSTLTVSNMSPEDSSIYLCSVLGSGNEKLFFGSGTQLSVL.

The V call is TRBV20-1, the J call TRBJ2-5; D is undetermined. Trimming took off 3 bases at V and 10 bases at J, with 12 bases between the two ends. The CDR3 has 11 amino acids. Germline V CDR1 and CDR2: DFQATT, SNEGSKA (reference sequence). CDR3 sequence reads: CSASTRFNQYF. The CDR3 DNA is TGCAGTGCTAGTACGAGATTTAACCAGTACTTC.

The V call is TRBV7-9, the J call TRBJ2-7, with 7 bases that match TRBD2. The germline gives CDR1 SEHNR, CDR2 FQNEAQ (reference sequence). With 0 bases clipped from V and 0 bases from J, the junction kept 2 bases outside the gene matches. This CDR3 region has 15 residues. Written as DNA, the CDR3 is TGTGCCAGCAGCTTAGCTGGCGGGGGCTCCTACGAGCAGTACTTC. Translation: CASSLAGGGSYEQYF.

On this clone itself: A read error likely explains this, since a far larger clone differs by one base. The chain links TRBV5-4 to TRBJ1-1; D is possibly TRBD1 (5 bases). The germline V gene has CDR1 SGHNT and CDR2 YYREEE (reference sequence). Trimming took 5 bases from V and 5 from J, leaving 10 bases between them. The CDR3 runs to 12 residues. This chain's CDR3 is CASRDPGTEAFF. The CDR3 DNA sequence: TGTGCCAGCAGGGACCCAGGGACTGAAGCTTTCTTT.

The chain recombines TRBV18 with TRBJ1-2; D might be TRBD1 (6 bases). The V gene lost 8 bases and the J gene lost 10 bases, with 14 bases spanning the gap. CDR1 and CDR2 from the germline V gene are KGHSH and LQKENI. This CDR3 contains 11 residues. The CDR3 spells CASRQDTYYTF. The CDR3 DNA sequence: TGTGCCAGCCGACAGGACACGTACTACACCTTC.

This clone was observed a few times. The chain carries TRBV18 and TRBJ2-1, with D possibly TRBD2 on 5 matching bases. Germline-derived CDR1 and CDR2 are KGHSH and LQKENI. The CDR3 has 13 amino acids. The V gene lost 4 bases and the J gene lost 9 bases, with 13 bases spanning the gap. In DNA, the CDR3 is TGTGCCAGCTCACAACTACGAGGGCCTGAGCAGTTCTTC. This gives the protein CASSQLRGPEQFF.